The present entry profiles one TCR beta chain with its context. The data were taken from a study of blood T cell repertoires in COVID-19. Study details: The United States, Italy and Spain provided the acute and convalescent COVID-19 samples. Nucleic acid was either cDNA or gDNA, and it came from T cells, B-cell-depleted T cells, or PBMCs.

In the study's own analysis: Estimation of nucleated cell counts was performed using reference gene primer amplification. Measured with immunoSEQ multiplex PCR; TCRdb has only the in-frame clones, and not every one. V, J and clone size reflect that table, while D and trimming were determined from the DNA. The sample consists of approximately 150,000 clones, around 90% of them appearing once. The CDR3 is made up of 13 amino acids. Germline CDR1 and CDR2: SGDLS and YYNGEE. V gave up 0 bases and J gave up 7 bases, with 7 bases separating them. The clonotype originates from a woman in her forties or fifties with acute or convalescent COVID-19. The chain joins TRBV9 to TRBJ2-2; D gene unclear. Material: peripheral blood. CDR3 protein: CASSVASLGELFF. DNA for the CDR3: TGTGCCAGCAGCGTAGCTTCCCTCGGGGAGCTGTTTTTT.